These T cell receptor beta chains were read from a single sample in a study of cytotoxic CD8 clonotypes in ibrutinib-treated CLL. Clones were sequenced by immunoSEQ multiplex PCR, and TCRdb holds only the in-frame ones, with some missing. The table includes 150,000 to 200,000 clones, 72% detected once. The material sequenced was PBMCs, taken after 24 months of ibrutinib treatment. These receptors were taken from a human donor with chronic lymphocytic leukemia. CDR3s include the opening cysteine and the closing phenylalanine or tryptophan. Fields, in order: V gene, D gene, J gene, clone size, CDR3 length, CDR3 protein, CDR3 DNA. D genes are given only for firm matches. The size field is filled for only some rows; it gives once, few, many or a size class.

V gene: TRBV5-4
D gene: TRBD2
J gene: TRBJ2-2
clone size: few
CDR3 length: 15
CDR3 protein: CASSGGLAFTGELFF
CDR3 DNA: TGTGCCAGCAGCGGGGGACTAGCATTCACCGGGGAGCTGTTTTTT

V gene: TRBV7-6
D gene: TRBD2
J gene: TRBJ2-1
clone size: few
CDR3 length: 13
CDR3 protein: CASSLGSGNEQFF
CDR3 DNA: TGTGCCAGCAGCTTGGGTAGCGGGAATGAGCAGTTCTTC

V gene: TRBV29-1
D gene: NA
J gene: TRBJ2-3
clone size: NA
CDR3 length: 12
CDR3 protein: CSVVASGDTQYF
CDR3 DNA: TGCAGCGTTGTCGCGAGCGGAGATACGCAGTATTTT

V gene: TRBV28
D gene: NA
J gene: TRBJ2-1
clone size: once
CDR3 length: 14
CDR3 protein: CASVPSGTQPRQFF
CDR3 DNA: TGTGCCAGCGTTCCCTCCGGGACCCAACCACGGCAGTTCTTC

V gene: TRBV7-6
D gene: NA
J gene: TRBJ1-1
clone size: NA
CDR3 length: 14
CDR3 protein: CASSLSGGEAGAFF
CDR3 DNA: TGTGCCAGCAGCTTATCCGGGGGTGAGGCCGGGGCTTTCTTT

V gene: TRBV9
D gene: NA
J gene: TRBJ2-1
clone size: NA
CDR3 length: 15
CDR3 protein: CASSPSSAVLNEQFF
CDR3 DNA: TGTGCCAGCAGCCCGAGTTCCGCGGTACTCAATGAGCAGTTCTTC

V gene: TRBV4-2
D gene: NA
J gene: TRBJ2-1
clone size: NA
CDR3 length: 20
CDR3 protein: CASSPLDLFIRESGYNEQFF
CDR3 DNA: TGTGCCAGCAGCCCCCTGGATTTGTTTATCCGGGAGTCGGGGTACAATGAGCAGTTCTTC

V gene: TRBV4-3
D gene: TRBD1
J gene: TRBJ2-5
clone size: NA
CDR3 length: 16
CDR3 protein: CASSRGPGQIQETQYF
CDR3 DNA: TGCGCCAGCAGCCGAGGGCCGGGACAGATTCAAGAGACCCAGTACTTC

V gene: TRBV27
D gene: TRBD1
J gene: TRBJ2-7
clone size: NA
CDR3 length: 14
CDR3 protein: CASSFNRGTYEQYF
CDR3 DNA: TGTGCCAGCAGTTTCAACAGGGGAACCTACGAGCAGTACTTC

V gene: TRBV5-4
D gene: NA
J gene: TRBJ2-7
clone size: NA
CDR3 length: 16
CDR3 protein: CASSFHSSLLPYEQYF
CDR3 DNA: TGTGCCAGCAGCTTTCATAGCAGTCTGCTTCCCTACGAGCAGTACTTC

V gene: TRBV5-1
D gene: NA
J gene: TRBJ2-7
clone size: NA
CDR3 length: 12
CDR3 protein: CASSSDRYEQYF
CDR3 DNA: TGCGCCAGCAGCTCCGACAGATACGAGCAGTACTTC

V gene: TRBV28
D gene: TRBD2
J gene: TRBJ2-1
clone size: NA
CDR3 length: 16
CDR3 protein: CASSLGGGSSYNEQFF
CDR3 DNA: TGTGCCAGCAGTTTAGGGGGAGGGAGCTCCTACAATGAGCAGTTCTTC

V gene: TRBV10-3
D gene: NA
J gene: TRBJ1-2
clone size: NA
CDR3 length: 13
CDR3 protein: CAISESREYGYTF
CDR3 DNA: TGTGCCATCAGTGAGTCGAGGGAGTATGGCTACACCTTC

V gene: TRBV25-1
D gene: NA
J gene: TRBJ2-6
clone size: NA
CDR3 length: 14
CDR3 protein: CASQGTGGANVLTF
CDR3 DNA: TGTGCCAGCCAGGGGACTGGTGGGGCCAACGTCCTGACTTTC

V gene: TRBV29-1
D gene: TRBD2
J gene: TRBJ2-3
clone size: NA
CDR3 length: 14
CDR3 protein: CSVEGGSRADTQYF
CDR3 DNA: TGCAGCGTTGAAGGCGGGAGTAGGGCAGATACGCAGTATTTT

V gene: TRBV18
D gene: TRBD2
J gene: TRBJ2-5
clone size: NA
CDR3 length: 16
CDR3 protein: CASSHGTSGAKETQYF
CDR3 DNA: TGTGCCAGCTCACACGGGACTAGCGGAGCTAAAGAGACCCAGTACTTC

V gene: TRBV4-3
D gene: NA
J gene: TRBJ2-3
clone size: NA
CDR3 length: 14
CDR3 protein: CASSQGLNTDTQYF
CDR3 DNA: TGCGCCAGCAGCCAAGGTCTTAACACAGATACGCAGTATTTT

V gene: TRBV11-3
D gene: NA
J gene: TRBJ2-3
clone size: few
CDR3 length: 13
CDR3 protein: CASSLGGTDTQYF
CDR3 DNA: TGTGCCAGCAGCTTGGGCGGCACAGATACGCAGTATTTT

V gene: TRBV5-1
D gene: TRBD2
J gene: TRBJ2-7
clone size: NA
CDR3 length: 14
CDR3 protein: CASSFREGRYEQYF
CDR3 DNA: TGCGCCAGCAGCTTCCGGGAGGGCCGCTACGAGCAGTACTTC

V gene: TRBV30
D gene: NA
J gene: TRBJ2-5
clone size: once
CDR3 length: 15
CDR3 protein: CAWSNFRGLKETQYF
CDR3 DNA: TGTGCCTGGAGTAACTTCAGGGGCCTGAAAGAGACCCAGTACTTC

V gene: TRBV10-1
D gene: NA
J gene: TRBJ2-7
clone size: NA
CDR3 length: 16
CDR3 protein: CASSESKVGGTYEQYF
CDR3 DNA: TGCGCCAGCAGTGAGTCGAAGGTAGGGGGAACCTACGAGCAGTACTTC

V gene: TRBV7-8
D gene: NA
J gene: TRBJ1-2
clone size: NA
CDR3 length: 15
CDR3 protein: CASSNTDGSFYGYTF
CDR3 DNA: TGTGCCAGCAGCAATACGGACGGATCTTTCTATGGCTACACCTTC

V gene: TRBV25-1
D gene: NA
J gene: TRBJ2-2
clone size: few
CDR3 length: 12
CDR3 protein: CASSSNTGELFF
CDR3 DNA: TGTGCCAGCAGTTCGAACACCGGGGAGCTGTTTTTT

V gene: TRBV28
D gene: TRBD2
J gene: TRBJ2-7
clone size: NA
CDR3 length: 15
CDR3 protein: CASSLWLAGQGEQYF
CDR3 DNA: TGTGCCAGCAGTTTATGGCTAGCGGGCCAAGGCGAGCAGTACTTC

V gene: TRBV30
D gene: NA
J gene: TRBJ2-5
clone size: NA
CDR3 length: 14
CDR3 protein: CALSRGAGQETQYF
CDR3 DNA: TGTGCCTTAAGCAGGGGTGCGGGCCAAGAGACCCAGTACTTC

V gene: TRBV11-2
D gene: TRBD2
J gene: TRBJ2-7
clone size: NA
CDR3 length: 16
CDR3 protein: CASSPREVAGLYEQYF
CDR3 DNA: TGTGCCAGCAGCCCCCGGGAGGTCGCGGGACTTTACGAGCAGTACTTC

V gene: TRBV15
D gene: TRBD2
J gene: TRBJ2-1
clone size: NA
CDR3 length: 16
CDR3 protein: CATSRNSGRAGNEQFF
CDR3 DNA: TGTGCCACCAGCAGAAATAGCGGGAGGGCCGGGAATGAGCAGTTCTTC

V gene: TRBV28
D gene: TRBD1
J gene: TRBJ1-2
clone size: NA
CDR3 length: 15
CDR3 protein: CASSSPPTGHYGYTF
CDR3 DNA: TGTGCCAGCAGCTCCCCCCCGACAGGGCACTATGGCTACACCTTC

V gene: TRBV30
D gene: TRBD2
J gene: TRBJ2-4
clone size: NA
CDR3 length: 14
CDR3 protein: CAWSSSGRGNIQYF
CDR3 DNA: TGTGCCTGGAGTTCTAGCGGGAGAGGAAACATTCAGTACTTC

V gene: TRBV11-2
D gene: NA
J gene: TRBJ2-1
clone size: NA
CDR3 length: 15
CDR3 protein: CASSLAPLYYNEQFF
CDR3 DNA: TGTGCCAGCAGCTTGGCACCACTTTACTACAATGAGCAGTTCTTC

V gene: TRBV7-6
D gene: TRBD1
J gene: TRBJ1-1
clone size: NA
CDR3 length: 18
CDR3 protein: CASSQRQGLILHGTEAFF
CDR3 DNA: TGTGCCAGCAGCCAAAGACAGGGCCTTATTCTGCATGGCACTGAAGCTTTCTTT

V gene: TRBV11-2
D gene: NA
J gene: TRBJ1-4
clone size: NA
CDR3 length: 15
CDR3 protein: CASSLVLGVNEKLFF
CDR3 DNA: TGTGCCAGCAGCTTAGTGCTGGGAGTTAATGAAAAACTGTTTTTT

V gene: TRBV19
D gene: TRBD1
J gene: TRBJ1-5
clone size: NA
CDR3 length: 15
CDR3 protein: CASSSRQGDDQPQHF
CDR3 DNA: TGTGCCAGTAGTTCCCGACAGGGGGATGATCAGCCCCAGCATTTT

V gene: TRBV4-3
D gene: NA
J gene: TRBJ1-4
clone size: NA
CDR3 length: 18
CDR3 protein: CASSQDLTAGQLYEKLFF
CDR3 DNA: TGCGCCAGCAGCCAAGATTTAACGGCCGGACAGCTCTATGAAAAACTGTTTTTT

V gene: TRBV18
D gene: TRBD2
J gene: TRBJ2-3
clone size: NA
CDR3 length: 15
CDR3 protein: CASSPPNGRAATQYF
CDR3 DNA: TGTGCCAGCTCACCTCCCAACGGGAGGGCTGCGACGCAGTATTTT

V gene: TRBV10-3
D gene: TRBD1
J gene: TRBJ1-4
clone size: NA
CDR3 length: 14
CDR3 protein: CAISAGQDNEKLFF
CDR3 DNA: TGTGCCATCAGTGCGGGACAGGATAATGAAAAACTGTTTTTT

V gene: TRBV4-1
D gene: NA
J gene: TRBJ2-7
clone size: NA
CDR3 length: 16
CDR3 protein: CASSPSRAITQDEQYF
CDR3 DNA: TGCGCCAGCAGCCCCTCCCGGGCCATCACCCAGGACGAGCAGTACTTC

V gene: TRBV29-1
D gene: TRBD1
J gene: TRBJ2-7
clone size: NA
CDR3 length: 14
CDR3 protein: CSVGIGTGGYEQYF
CDR3 DNA: TGCAGCGTTGGCATCGGGACAGGAGGCTACGAGCAGTACTTC

V gene: TRBV18
D gene: TRBD2
J gene: TRBJ2-3
clone size: once
CDR3 length: 17
CDR3 protein: CASSPFFFGRASDTQYF
CDR3 DNA: TGTGCCAGCTCACCATTTTTCTTCGGGAGGGCCTCAGATACGCAGTATTTT

V gene: TRBV12-2
D gene: NA
J gene: TRBJ1-2
clone size: NA
CDR3 length: 19
CDR3 protein: CASRDRSEPGQGDNYGYTF
CDR3 DNA: TGTGCAAGTCGCGACAGATCCGAGCCGGGACAGGGGGATAACTATGGCTACACCTTC

V gene: TRBV30
D gene: TRBD2
J gene: TRBJ2-5
clone size: NA
CDR3 length: 15
CDR3 protein: CAWSSTSGRGKTQYF
CDR3 DNA: TGTGCCTGGAGCAGTACTAGCGGGAGAGGAAAGACCCAGTACTTC

V gene: TRBV7-2
D gene: TRBD2
J gene: TRBJ2-5
clone size: NA
CDR3 length: 16
CDR3 protein: CASSLDNASGQETQYF
CDR3 DNA: TGTGCCAGCAGCTTAGATAACGCTAGCGGACAAGAGACCCAGTACTTC

V gene: TRBV29-1
D gene: TRBD2
J gene: TRBJ2-3
clone size: NA
CDR3 length: 14
CDR3 protein: CSVGTSGVSDTQYF
CDR3 DNA: TGCAGCGTGGGGACTAGCGGGGTCTCAGATACGCAGTATTTT

V gene: TRBV10-2
D gene: NA
J gene: TRBJ2-7
clone size: few
CDR3 length: 14
CDR3 protein: CASSEQLARNEQYF
CDR3 DNA: TGCGCCAGCAGTGAGCAGCTAGCGAGAAACGAGCAGTACTTC

V gene: TRBV9
D gene: NA
J gene: TRBJ2-7
clone size: NA
CDR3 length: 17
CDR3 protein: CASSEETGGTHPEEQYF
CDR3 DNA: TGTGCCAGCAGCGAGGAAACCGGTGGGACTCACCCGGAAGAGCAGTACTTC

V gene: TRBV7-6
D gene: NA
J gene: TRBJ2-1
clone size: NA
CDR3 length: 15
CDR3 protein: CASSLGDKSYNEQFF
CDR3 DNA: TGTGCCAGCAGCTTAGGGGACAAATCCTACAATGAGCAGTTCTTC

V gene: TRBV18
D gene: NA
J gene: TRBJ2-3
clone size: NA
CDR3 length: 16
CDR3 protein: CASSPTKTGLTDTQYF
CDR3 DNA: TGTGCCAGCTCACCGACTAAGACTGGTCTCACAGATACGCAGTATTTT

V gene: TRBV2
D gene: TRBD1
J gene: TRBJ1-2
clone size: few
CDR3 length: 15
CDR3 protein: CASSGREDRVYGYTF
CDR3 DNA: TGTGCCAGCAGTGGAAGAGAGGACAGGGTTTATGGCTACACCTTC

V gene: TRBV9
D gene: TRBD2
J gene: TRBJ2-1
clone size: NA
CDR3 length: 15
CDR3 protein: CASSQGLSAYNEQFF
CDR3 DNA: TGTGCCAGCAGCCAGGGACTATCGGCCTACAATGAGCAGTTCTTC

V gene: TRBV25-1
D gene: NA
J gene: TRBJ2-2
clone size: few
CDR3 length: 16
CDR3 protein: CASSGRTHGVTGELFF
CDR3 DNA: TGTGCCAGCAGTGGGAGGACCCACGGGGTTACCGGGGAGCTGTTTTTT

V gene: TRBV4-1
D gene: NA
J gene: TRBJ2-7
clone size: NA
CDR3 length: 15
CDR3 protein: CASSLLDPTPYEQYF
CDR3 DNA: TGCGCCAGCAGCCTGTTAGATCCCACCCCCTACGAGCAGTACTTC

V gene: TRBV27
D gene: NA
J gene: TRBJ1-2
clone size: NA
CDR3 length: 13
CDR3 protein: CASSFSQNYGYTF
CDR3 DNA: TGTGCCAGCAGTTTCTCCCAAAACTATGGCTACACCTTC

V gene: TRBV7-2
D gene: TRBD2
J gene: TRBJ2-5
clone size: NA
CDR3 length: 18
CDR3 protein: CASSSQTSGRAIVETQYF
CDR3 DNA: TGTGCCAGCAGCTCCCAGACTAGCGGGAGGGCCATCGTAGAGACCCAGTACTTC

V gene: TRBV6-8
D gene: NA
J gene: TRBJ1-3
clone size: once
CDR3 length: 20
CDR3 protein: CASSYATQGDTLSSGNTIYF
CDR3 DNA: TGTGCCAGCAGTTACGCGACCCAGGGAGACACGCTGAGCTCTGGAAACACCATATATTTT

V gene: TRBV6-5
D gene: NA
J gene: TRBJ2-7
clone size: NA
CDR3 length: 13
CDR3 protein: CASSYSGYYEQYF
CDR3 DNA: TGTGCCAGCAGTTACTCGGGCTACTACGAGCAGTACTTC

V gene: TRBV5-8
D gene: NA
J gene: TRBJ1-1
clone size: NA
CDR3 length: 15
CDR3 protein: CASSLFRGEGAEAFF
CDR3 DNA: TGTGCCAGCAGCTTGTTTCGCGGGGAGGGGGCTGAAGCTTTCTTT

V gene: TRBV6-5
D gene: TRBD2
J gene: TRBJ2-7
clone size: NA
CDR3 length: 14
CDR3 protein: CASSYRLAAYEQYF
CDR3 DNA: TGTGCCAGCAGTTACAGGCTAGCGGCCTACGAGCAGTACTTC